The source of this T cell receptor (beta chain) is a study of cytotoxic CD8 clonotypes in ibrutinib-treated CLL. TCRdb's copy holds only in-frame clones and misses some; the assay was immunoSEQ multiplex PCR. The sample shows some 150,000 clones, about 80% of them seen only once. The receptor comes from a human donor with chronic lymphocytic leukemia. Material: PBMCs, obtained after 12 months of ibrutinib treatment.

DNA for the CDR3: TGCGCCAGCAGCTTCTACAGGGAAGAGACCCAGTACTTC. Its protein is CASSFYREETQYF. The chain combines TRBV5-1 with TRBJ2-5, with TRBD1 as a possible D gene (6 bases). With 2 bases removed from V and 3 bases from J, the gap between germline ends came to 8 bases. This CDR3 comprises 13 residues. From germline, CDR1 is SGHRS and CDR2 YFSETQ. The full variable domain, its missing parts supplied by reference TRBV5-1 and TRBJ2-5, is KAGVTQTPRYLIKTRGQQVTLSCSPISGHRSVSWYQQTPGQGLQFLFEYFSETQRNKGNFPGRFSGRQFSNSRSEMNVSTLELGDSALYLCASSFYREETQYFGPGTRLLVL.